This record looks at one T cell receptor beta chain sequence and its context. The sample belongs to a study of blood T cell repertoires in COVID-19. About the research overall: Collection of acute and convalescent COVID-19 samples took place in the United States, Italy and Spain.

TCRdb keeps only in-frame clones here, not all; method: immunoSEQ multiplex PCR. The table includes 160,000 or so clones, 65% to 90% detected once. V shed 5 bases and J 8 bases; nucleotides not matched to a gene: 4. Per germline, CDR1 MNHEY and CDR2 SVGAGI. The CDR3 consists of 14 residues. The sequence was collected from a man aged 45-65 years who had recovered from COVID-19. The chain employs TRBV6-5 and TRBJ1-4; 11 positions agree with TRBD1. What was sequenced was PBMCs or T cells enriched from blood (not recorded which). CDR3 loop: CASSRTGGSEKLFF. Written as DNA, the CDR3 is TGTGCCAGCAGTAGGACAGGGGGCAGCGAAAAACTGTTTTTT.